This entry lists 17 T cell receptor beta chains sequenced from one sample in a study of blood T cell repertoires in COVID-19. Assay: immunoSEQ multiplex PCR; the TCRdb copy retains only in-frame clones and omits some. The data show 100,000 to 150,000 clones, around four fifths seen once. The sample consisted of peripheral blood. Receptor source: a man aged 55 to 70 with acute or convalescent COVID-19.

The chain is built from TRBV2 and TRBJ2-7; 10 bases agree with TRBD2. The CDR3 sequence is 14 residues long. Trimming took 8 bases from V and 6 from J; bases not matched to a gene: 10. Looked up from germline, CDR1 is SNHLY and CDR2 is FYNNEI. DNA for the CDR3: TGTGCCAGCGGTGCTAGCGGGAGATTCTCCGAGCAGTACTTC. It codes for CASGASGRFSEQYF.

A note on this clone: The identical CDR3 is also encoded by other nucleotide sequences in the sample. The J gene is TRBJ2-3, the V gene TRBV18; D is undetermined. Germline lookup yields CDR1 KGHSH and CDR2 LQKENI. The CDR3 has 14 amino acids. Trimming stripped 3 bases from V and 3 bases from J, with 10 bases between. CDR3 in amino acids: CASSPTAATDTQYF. As DNA, the CDR3 is TGTGCCAGCTCACCCACTGCAGCGACAGATACGCAGTATTTT.

V gene TRBV6-1 combines with J gene TRBJ2-6, with a tentative D call TRBD2 (5 bases). The CDR3 runs to 14 residues. Germline V gene data show CDR1 as MNHNS and CDR2 as SASEGT. The V end lost 0 bases, the J end lost 8 bases, and 8 bases lay between the germline ends. CDR3 residues: CASSEAGGPNVLTF. The CDR3 nucleotides are TGTGCCAGCAGTGAAGCTGGCGGGCCCAACGTCCTGACTTTC.

The gene calls are TRBV2 and TRBJ1-5; TRBD1 matches 9 bases. J lost 7 bases, V lost 1 base, and 2 bases had no gene match. The CDR3 loop spans 14 amino acids. Germline V gene lookup returns CDR1 SNHLY and CDR2 FYNNEI. The CDR3 sequence is CASSEGQGEQPQHF. DNA for the CDR3: TGTGCCAGCAGTGAAGGACAGGGGGAACAGCCCCAGCATTTT. Full variable domain (outside the CDR3, taken from reference TRBV2 and TRBJ1-5): EPEVTQTPSHQVTQMGQEVILRCVPISNHLYFYWYRQILGQKVEFLVSFYNNEISEKSEIFDDQFSVERPDGSNFTLKIRSTKLEDSAMYFCASSEGQGEQPQHFGDGTRLSIL.

The rearrangement uses TRBV3-1 (or the pseudogene TRBV3-2) and TRBJ1-1; D is perhaps TRBD1 (6 bases). Germline V gives CDR1 LGHDT, CDR2 YNNKEL (reference sequence). Trimming removed 1 base from V and 10 bases from J, with 10 bases in between. The CDR3 spans 12 residues. The chain's CDR3 is CASSQGSRGAFF. The CDR3 DNA sequence: TGTGCCAGCAGCCAAGGTTCCAGGGGAGCTTTCTTT.

This chain connects TRBV6-6 to TRBJ1-3; 8 nucleotides agree with TRBD1. Trimming at V came to 4 bases and at J to 3 bases, leaving 2 bases not matched to a gene. Germline V CDR1 and CDR2: MNHNY, SVGAGI (reference sequence). The CDR3 covers 14 residues. The CDR3 sequence: CASSLDRGGNTIYF. The CDR3 region has the DNA TGTGCCAGCAGTTTAGACAGGGGTGGAAACACCATATATTTT.

The chain has TRBV19 and TRBJ1-2; D not resolved. The CDR3 contains 16 residues. Per germline, CDR1 LNHDA and CDR2 SQIVND (reference sequence). The V end lost 6 bases, the J end lost 5 bases, and 22 bases lay between the germline ends. Here the CDR3 DNA reads TGTGCCAGTAGCCCTTCGGGGAGGGCTGCGGGGTATGGCTACACCTTC. Translation: CASSPSGRAAGYGYTF.

The rearrangement links TRBV7-3 to TRBJ2-3; D gene uncertain. The CDR3 is 13 residues long. Trimming took off 3 bases at V and 5 bases at J, with 9 bases between the two ends. Germline V CDR1 and CDR2: SGHTA, FQGTGA. The CDR3 region is CASSFSLLDTQYF. The CDR3 DNA reads TGTGCCAGCAGCTTCTCCCTGTTAGATACGCAGTATTTT.

This clone was detected only a few times. The rearrangement uses TRBV11-1 and TRBJ2-5, with 8 positions matching TRBD2. CDR1 is SGHAT and CDR2 is FQDESV in the germline V gene (reference sequence). This CDR3 is 16 amino acids long. J gave up 5 bases and V 2 bases, and 10 bases lay outside the gene matches. CDR3 coding DNA: TGTGCCAGCAGCTTATGGGCATCGGGGGGGCTGGAGACCCAGTACTTC. This gives the protein CASSLWASGGLETQYF.

This rearrangement joins TRBV6-5 to TRBJ1-1; D unclear. CDR3 length equals 14 residues. Germline V CDR1 and CDR2: MNHEY, SVGAGI. Trimming stripped 6 bases from V and 5 bases from J, with 16 bases between. The CDR3 loop reads CASSFRRHQTEAFF. CDR3 nucleotides: TGTGCCAGCAGCTTCCGACGACACCAAACTGAAGCTTTCTTT.

The chain combines TRBV5-1 with TRBJ2-2, with D maybe TRBD2 (6 bases). The germline CDR1 and CDR2 sequences are SGHRS and YFSETQ. V lost 2 bases and J lost 13, with 24 bases in between. The length of the CDR3 is 16 residues. Here the CDR3 reads CASSFRDFPTSRLLFF. In DNA form, the CDR3 reads TGCGCCAGCAGCTTCCGGGACTTCCCGACCTCTCGGCTGCTGTTTTTT.

The chain links TRBV14 to TRBJ1-2; D possibly corresponds to TRBD1 (6 bases). Germline lookup yields CDR1 SGHDN and CDR2 FVKESK. This CDR3 spans 12 amino acids. V dropped 4 bases and J dropped 6 bases, with 9 bases sitting between them. The CDR3 DNA sequence: TGTGCCAGCAGCCTCACAGGGAATGGCTACACCTTC. Residues: CASSLTGNGYTF.

The genes are TRBV9 and TRBJ2-1, with TRBD2 matching 8 bases. CDR1 SGDLS and CDR2 YYNGEE come from the germline V gene. J was trimmed by 6 bases and V by 2 bases; bases with no gene match: 7. The CDR3 extends over 15 amino acids. CDR3 loop: CASSVSGIPPNEQFF. The DNA for the CDR3 is TGTGCCAGCAGCGTTAGCGGGATCCCTCCCAATGAGCAGTTCTTC.

V is TRBV5-1 and J is TRBJ1-2, with 10 bases identical to TRBD1. The CDR3 extends over 16 amino acids. In germline, CDR1 is SGHRS, CDR2 YFSETQ. Trimming at V came to 4 bases and at J to 6 bases, leaving 12 bases not matched to a gene. The DNA of the CDR3 is TGCGCCAGCAGCGCGAGCCGGGACAGGGGTGTACATGGCTACACCTTC. This translates into CASSASRDRGVHGYTF. Complete variable domain (other parts from reference TRBV5-1 and TRBJ1-2): KAGVTQTPRYLIKTRGQQVTLSCSPISGHRSVSWYQQTPGQGLQFLFEYFSETQRNKGNFPGRFSGRQFSNSRSEMNVSTLELGDSALYLCASSASRDRGVHGYTFGSGTRLTVV.

CDR3 nucleotides: TGTGCCAGCAGCCCTTCCCACGAGCAGTACTTC. Translating it yields CASSPSHEQYF. V gene TRBV11-2 combines with J gene TRBJ2-7; D ambiguous. From germline, CDR1 is SGHAT and CDR2 FQNNGV. CDR3 length: 11 residues. The V and J ends lost 5 bases and 5 bases respectively, with 7 bases between them.

The gene calls are TRBV2 and TRBJ1-5, with 9 positions matching TRBD1. The V gene's germline CDR1 is SNHLY and CDR2 FYNNEI. Trimming took 1 base from V and 9 from J; bases not matched to a gene: 7. This CDR3 is built from 15 residues. CDR3 protein: CASSEGDRASWPQHF. CDR3 coding DNA: TGTGCCAGCAGTGAAGGGGACAGGGCCTCATGGCCCCAGCATTTT. The full variable domain, with the rest looked up from reference TRBV2 and TRBJ1-5, is EPEVTQTPSHQVTQMGQEVILRCVPISNHLYFYWYRQILGQKVEFLVSFYNNEISEKSEIFDDQFSVERPDGSNFTLKIRSTKLEDSAMYFCASSEGDRASWPQHFGDGTRLSIL.

The rearrangement links TRBV18 to TRBJ1-2; D unresolved. There are 14 residues in the CDR3. The V gene's germline CDR1 is KGHSH and CDR2 LQKENI. The V end lost 5 bases, the J end lost 8 bases, and 18 bases lay between the germline ends. The CDR3 DNA reads as TGTGCCAGCTCAGCCGCGGAGCTCCGGGAAGGCTACACCTTC. It encodes CASSAAELREGYTF.